This T cell receptor beta chain was retrieved from a study of blood T cell repertoires in COVID-19 (dated by TCRdb to 2019 to 2021). In terms of the full investigation: Samples from collaborators originated in the United States, Italy and Spain and spanned both the acute and convalescent phases of COVID-19. The material from the prospective study consisted of cDNA or gDNA derived from T cells, B-cell-depleted T cells, or PBMCs. The dataset comprised deeply sampled blood TCRbeta repertoires from subjects exposed to, actively infected with, or recovered from COVID-19. A freely available public database, intended as a resource for researchers studying the immune response to SARS-CoV-2, is where the repertoires were released. Samples came from the ongoing ImmuneRACE study (first 160 participants) plus 1,254 subjects from 6 global collaborators. A de-identified subject ID, COVID-19 status, age in years and sex were almost always included in the sample metadata. Where HLA class I and class II types were available, the types were taken from metadata supplied by the sample provider, not from assay-based typing.

Each collaborating institution followed its own protocols to collect whole blood in K2EDTA tubes. Collaborator samples were shipped for TCRbeta analysis as frozen whole blood, isolated PBMCs, or DNA extracted from either sample type. As regards this clone: Its target antigen remains unknown. Base qualities are not recorded, but no much larger clone differs from it by a single base.

TCRbeta CDR3 regions were amplified from genomic DNA by means of the immunoSEQ Assay, a bias-controlled multiplex PCR. The original methods were these. Within the assay, amplification of reference gene primers was used to estimate how many nucleated cells each sample contained. To quantify the absolute abundance of each unique TCRbeta CDR3 rearrangement, sequence reads were collapsed and filtered. For each sample, productive Simpson clonality was calculated as the square root of Simpson's diversity index over productive rearrangements. In its TCRdb copy, this immuneACCESS table keeps in-frame sequences only and misses some clones. Where compared with another copy, unresolved V genes explain less than half of these, and the others have no known cause. Clone size and V and J calls were adopted from that table, with D and trimming inferred from the DNA. A total of approximately 74,000 clones appear in this sample, approximately 80% of them only once. The ten largest clones add up to under 3% of the sample.

Study-wide findings and limitations: How much clinical and demographic metadata was included differed by source and by participant, and the metadata was provided uncurated.

Sequences were obtained from peripheral blood. This clonotype was obtained from a man older than 75 with active or convalescent COVID-19.

The DNA sequence is as follows: TGCGCCAGCAGCTCGGGACAGGGCGCGGCGGGCGGCTACACCTTC. It specifies CASSSGQGAAGGYTF. This sequence uses TRBV5-1 and TRBJ1-2; TRBD1 agrees with 9 junctional bases. For this chain, trimming is 3 bases at the V end and 8 bases at the J end, and the number of junction bases without a gene match is 11. CDR1 and CDR2, looked up from the germline V gene, are SGHRS and YFSETQ. The CDR3 has 15 amino acids, counting the end cysteine and phenylalanine. Just CDR3 DNA is preserved here, 45 bases in frame from base 1.